This is a list of T cell receptor beta chains from one sample in a study of blood T cells in healthy people across ages. MiXCR was run by TCRdb on the 5' RACE reads, yielding one entry per CDR3 protein. The table lists fewer than 650,000 distinct CDR3 sequences, approximately 26% of them singletons. These data were also filed under a second study, of T cells of mothers and their children.

Material: blood. The source is a boy aged 2 to 10 in good health. The CDR3 runs from the conserved cysteine through the conserved F or W. The D gene is left open where the match is weak. The size entry is marked missing in some rows and otherwise reads once, few, many or a size class.

TRBD1	17	TRBV5-1	NA	TRBJ1-1	TGCGCCAGCAGCTTGGAGTACGGGACAGGGGCTGCTAGGGGCGCTTTCTTT	CASSLEYGTGAARGAFF
TRBD2	16	TRBV13	few	TRBJ2-5	TGTGCCAGCAGCTTTTTCGGGACTAGCGTCGAGAAGACCCAGTACTTC	CASSFFGTSVEKTQYF
NA	14	TRBV12-3/TRBV12-4	few	TRBJ1-4	TGTGCCAGCAGTAAATATACAACTAATGAAAAACTGTTTTTT	CASSKYTTNEKLFF
TRBD2	16	TRBV20-1	NA	TRBJ2-2	TGCAGTGCTAGACGTGGGACTAGCGGTAACACCGGGGAGCTGTTTTTT	CSARRGTSGNTGELFF
NA	12	TRBV29-1	NA	TRBJ1-2	TGCAGCGTTGCCGACAGCACCTATGGCTACACCTTC	CSVADSTYGYTF
TRBD1	16	TRBV23-1	NA	TRBJ2-7	TGCGCCAGCAGTCAATCCAATTCAAGGGGGCCTTACGAGCAGTACTTC	CASSQSNSRGPYEQYF
NA	14	TRBV5-1	NA	TRBJ2-3	TGCGCCAGCAGCCGGGTAATCGGGACAGATACGCAGTATTTT	CASSRVIGTDTQYF
TRBD2	17	TRBV6-1	NA	TRBJ2-2	TGTGCCAGCAGTCAACCTACTAGCGGGGGGGCCGGCGGGGAGCTGTTTTTT	CASSQPTSGGAGGELFF
TRBD2	15	TRBV19	NA	TRBJ2-7	TGTGCCAGTAGTATACGGGCGGGAGGGCCGAACGAGCAGTACTTC	CASSIRAGGPNEQYF
NA	16	TRBV27	NA	TRBJ2-3	TGTGCCAGCTGCATACTCGGGGGGCTTCCCACAGATACGCAGTATTTT	CASCILGGLPTDTQYF
TRBD1	17	TRBV7-6	NA	TRBJ1-1	TGTGCCAGCAGCTTAACCCGGGACAGGAAGTATGACACTGAAGCTTTCTTT	CASSLTRDRKYDTEAFF
NA	15	TRBV7-2	NA	TRBJ1-4	TGTGCCAGCAGCTTCTCAGTAGGAAGTAATGAAAAACTGTTTTTT	CASSFSVGSNEKLFF
NA	14	TRBV5-1	once	TRBJ2-3	TGCGCCAGCAGTTCTCGGTCTTCAGCGGCTCAGCAGTATTTT	CASSSRSSAAQQYF
NA	13	TRBV12-5	few	TRBJ2-4	TGTGCTAGTGGTTTGGGAAATGGGAACATTCAGTACTTC	CASGLGNGNIQYF
TRBD2	14	TRBV20-1	NA	TRBJ2-1	TGCAGTGCCGTTAGCGGGAGAATTTGGGAGGGGCAGTTCTTC	CSAVSGRIWEGQFF
NA	15	TRBV19	NA	TRBJ2-5	TGTGCCAGTAGTATAGCTGGACAGCGACAAGAGACCCAGTACTTC	CASSIAGQRQETQYF
NA	15	TRBV5-1	NA	TRBJ2-2	TGCGCCAGCAGTAGGCAGACCCCGAACACCGGGGAGCTGTTTTTT	CASSRQTPNTGELFF
TRBD1	15	TRBV2	NA	TRBJ2-6	TGTGCCAGCAAAGGACAGGACGCTGGGGCCAACGTCCTGACTTTC	CASKGQDAGANVLTF
TRBD2	16	TRBV27	NA	TRBJ2-4	TGTGCCAGCAGTTTTCGAGGCGGGAGAGATAAAAACATTCAGTACTTC	CASSFRGGRDKNIQYF